The rows below give T cell receptor beta chains drawn from one sample of a study of T cell responses to AZD1222 COVID-19 vaccine. The data were produced by immunoSEQ multiplex PCR, yet TCRdb's version contains in-frame clones alone and is incomplete. The sample shows 100,000 to 140,000 clones, about 93% of them seen only once. This sample comprised peripheral blood, obtained 28 days after the second AZD1222 dose. Receptors were obtained from an adult who received the AZD1222 COVID-19 vaccine. Each CDR3 is given with its conserved first and last residue. A D gene is named only where the DNA matches it firmly. Part of the rows lack a size; the others show once, few, many or a class for expanded clones.

v_gene	j_gene	d_gene	abundance	CDR3nt	CDR3aa
TRBV11-2	TRBJ2-2	NA	NA	TGTGCCAGCAGAGAAGGAATATCGAACACCGGGGAGCTGTTTTTT	CASREGISNTGELFF
TRBV7-9	TRBJ2-3	NA	NA	TGTGCCAGCAGCTTTTCGGTTTACGGGTCGGGGAATAAAGATACGCAGTATTTT	CASSFSVYGSGNKDTQYF
TRBV19	TRBJ2-5	TRBD2	NA	TGTGCCAGTAGTACCCCGACGGGACTAGCGGCTCGAGAGACCCAGTACTTC	CASSTPTGLAARETQYF
TRBV30	TRBJ1-4	NA	NA	TGTGCCTGGAGTCGAGACTCCGGCGGGGAAAAACTGTTTTTT	CAWSRDSGGEKLFF
TRBV11-2	TRBJ2-7	TRBD1	NA	TGTGCCAGCAGCCTACGGGGACAGGGAACCTACGAGCAGTACTTC	CASSLRGQGTYEQYF
TRBV24-1	TRBJ1-1	NA	few	TGTGCCACCAGTGGCAGCTCGAACACTGAAGCTTTCTTT	CATSGSSNTEAFF
TRBV7-9	TRBJ1-5	NA	NA	TGTGCCAGCAGCTTAGCCGGAGGGGACAGCAATCAGCCCCAGCATTTT	CASSLAGGDSNQPQHF
TRBV3-1/TRBV3-2	TRBJ1-2	NA	once	TGTGCCAGCAGCCAAGATCTTGTTTATCAATCTAACTATGGCTACACCTTC	CASSQDLVYQSNYGYTF
TRBV9	TRBJ1-6	NA	NA	TGTGCCAGCAGCGTAGAAGGGACGGATAATTCACCCCTCCACTTT	CASSVEGTDNSPLHF
TRBV7-2	TRBJ2-1	TRBD2	NA	TGTGCCAGCAGCTTGGGACTAGCTGCGGGCAATGAGCAGTTCTTC	CASSLGLAAGNEQFF
TRBV6-5	TRBJ1-2	TRBD1	NA	TGTGCCAGCAGTTTGACAGGGGCCGACTATGGCTACACCTTC	CASSLTGADYGYTF
TRBV19	TRBJ2-5	TRBD2	NA	TGTGCCAGTAGAAAGACTAGCGGGAGTACAGAGACCCAGTACTTC	CASRKTSGSTETQYF
TRBV7-7	TRBJ1-1	NA	NA	TGTGCTAGCAGCCTCAGCATGAACACTGAAGCTTTCTTT	CASSLSMNTEAFF
TRBV10-3	TRBJ2-3	NA	NA	TGTGCCATCAGTGAGGGTACAGATACGCAGTATTTT	CAISEGTDTQYF
TRBV18	TRBJ2-1	TRBD2	NA	TGTGCCAGCTCACCGACTAGCGGGAGTACTTACAATGAGCAGTTCTTC	CASSPTSGSTYNEQFF
TRBV18	TRBJ2-3	TRBD1	NA	TGTGCCAGCTCACAGACACAGGGGGTAACAGATACGCAGTATTTT	CASSQTQGVTDTQYF
TRBV18	TRBJ2-3	NA	NA	TGTGCCAGCTCAGAATATTTGGGGTTTGAGTATTTT	CASSEYLGFEYF
TRBV18	TRBJ1-2	NA	NA	TGTGCCAGCTCACCTACGGACGGCTATGGCTACACCTTC	CASSPTDGYGYTF
TRBV19	TRBJ2-7	NA	once	TGTGCCAGTAGGGCCAGTAGCTCCTACGAGCAGTACTTC	CASRASSSYEQYF
TRBV19	TRBJ1-1	NA	NA	TGTGCCAGTAGTATAGGGGGCAGGTGGACTGAAGCTTTCTTT	CASSIGGRWTEAFF
TRBV5-4	TRBJ1-6	NA	NA	TGTGCCAGCGGGGAGACTGTGTCCTATAATTCACCCCTCCACTTT	CASGETVSYNSPLHF
TRBV7-9	TRBJ2-5	NA	NA	TGTGCCAGCAGCTACCCCGGGACACAAGAGACCCAGTACTTC	CASSYPGTQETQYF
TRBV9	TRBJ2-3	NA	NA	TGTGCCAGCAGCGCGAGCGGGAGCACAGATACGCAGTATTTT	CASSASGSTDTQYF
TRBV5-8	TRBJ2-2	NA	once	TGTGCCAGCATCCTGAATGACGGGAAAAACACCGGGGAGCTGTTTTTT	CASILNDGKNTGELFF
TRBV10-1	TRBJ2-7	NA	NA	TGCGCCAGCAGTGACCGGGGCCGATACGAGCAGTACTTC	CASSDRGRYEQYF
TRBV11-2	TRBJ1-1	TRBD1	NA	TGTGCCAGCAGCGGGACAGTTGAAGCTTTCTTT	CASSGTVEAFF
TRBV11-2	TRBJ2-2	NA	NA	TGTGCCAGCAGCTTTCGGTTAGGTTTAGCCGGGGAGCTGTTTTTT	CASSFRLGLAGELFF
TRBV6-2/TRBV6-3	TRBJ1-4	NA	NA	TGTGCCAGCAGTACTTCAGGGACACTAAATGAAAAACTGTTTTTT	CASSTSGTLNEKLFF
TRBV6-1	TRBJ1-4	NA	NA	TGTGCCAGCAAGGCACAGGGCATGGTTGAAAAACTGTTTTTT	CASKAQGMVEKLFF